Given below is one TCR beta chain in context. Per germline, CDR1 SNHLY and CDR2 FYNNEI. The ends lost 5 bases at V and 1 base at J; junction bases unmatched: 3. The CDR3 has 15 residues. This sample is part of a study of blood T cell repertoires in COVID-19. The wider study: Acute and convalescent COVID-19 samples came from the United States, Italy and Spain.

Method: immunoSEQ multiplex PCR; TCRdb's copy keeps in-frame clones and lacks some. The sample has about 270,000 clones, approximately 90% seen once. The origin of this receptor is a woman aged 45-60 years who had recovered from COVID-19. The genes are TRBV2 and TRBJ2-4; 9 bases agree with TRBD2. Sequences were obtained from PBMCs or T cells enriched from blood (not recorded which). The CDR3 bases are TGTGCCAGCAGTATCGCGGGGGGGGCCAAAAACATTCAGTACTTC. This translates into CASSIAGGAKNIQYF.